By its share, the clone carrying this T cell receptor (beta chain) is large (0.1 to 1%). Its antigen is not identified. Germline loops: CDR1 MNHEY, CDR2 SMNVEV (reference sequence). This CDR3 comprises 15 residues. V was trimmed by 6 bases and J by 0 bases, leaving 13 bases between them. Expansion of antigen-specific CD4+ T cells with viral peptide pools was carried out by the ViraFEST assay before sequencing. Subsequent to a culture period of about ten days, CD4+ T cells were isolated. This individual tested PCR-positive for SARS-CoV-2 infection between March and December 2020. Subjects were given two BNT162b2 or mRNA-1273 vaccine doses. Repertoires were generated with immunoSEQ multiplex PCR, while TCRdb's copy carries only in-frame clones and drops some. The repertoire holds about 14,000 clones, with about 78% as singletons. The data were obtained in a study of vaccination effects on CD4 cells after COVID-19. Across the whole study: Early after vaccination, and again late, a few convalescent patients were sampled. Study outcomes and limitations: Predominantly, the post-vaccine spike-reactive clones of convalescents comprised new vaccine-induced clones.

The genes are TRBV27 and TRBJ2-3; D gene uncertain. Specimen: CD4+ T cells from PBMCs cultured with SARS-CoV-2 spike peptides, collected after COVID-19 vaccination. The sequence was obtained from a human donor who had a prior SARS-CoV-2 infection. The CDR3 sequence is CASSPRPGSTDTQYF. The CDR3 nucleotides are TGTGCCAGCAGCCCAAGGCCGGGTAGCACAGATACGCAGTATTTT.